Listed below are T cell receptor beta chains from one sample, sequenced in a study of blood T cell repertoires in COVID-19. Assay used: immunoSEQ multiplex PCR; TCRdb lists only in-frame clones, some missing. The sample comprises a few hundred thousand clones, 89% of which are singletons, and about a tenth rests with the top ten. Sequencing was done on a sample of PBMCs or T cells enriched from blood (not recorded which). Every receptor here comes from a woman younger than 45 who had recovered from COVID-19. CDR3s include the opening cysteine and the closing phenylalanine or tryptophan. D genes are given only for firm matches. Clone size is stated in some rows and not others, as once, few, many or a class when expanded.

>TRBV9|TRBJ2-7|once|.
CASSVDPGHSYEQYF
TGTGCCAGCAGCGTAGATCCAGGGCACTCCTACGAGCAGTACTTC
>TRBV7-3|TRBJ2-1|.|TRBD2
CASSFGTSVYNEQFF
TGTGCCAGCAGCTTTGGGACTAGCGTCTACAATGAGCAGTTCTTC
>TRBV28|TRBJ1-1|.|.
CASSLFGDSRWNTEAFF
TGTGCCAGCAGTTTATTTGGTGATTCGAGGTGGAACACTGAAGCTTTCTTT
>TRBV4-1|TRBJ2-3|.|.
CASSQETRGDVAQYF
TGCGCCAGCAGCCAAGAGACTAGAGGGGACGTGGCGCAGTATTTT
>TRBV7-2|TRBJ2-1|.|.
CASSLGFQTYNEQFF
TGTGCCAGCAGCTTAGGATTTCAGACCTACAATGAGCAGTTCTTC
>TRBV28|TRBJ2-3|.|TRBD2
CASSFLSTAGGPGDTQYF
TGTGCCAGCAGTTTCCTTTCAACCGCGGGAGGGCCTGGAGATACGCAGTATTTT
>TRBV3-1/TRBV3-2|TRBJ2-1|.|TRBD2
CASSLSGGPGNEQFF
TGTGCCAGCAGCCTTAGCGGGGGCCCTGGCAATGAGCAGTTCTTC
>TRBV2|TRBJ2-6|.|TRBD1
CASKRDRVSGANVLTF
TGTGCCAGCAAACGGGACAGAGTCTCTGGGGCCAACGTCCTGACTTTC
>TRBV19|TRBJ1-5|.|.
CASTLSAGRGDSNQPQHF
TGTGCCAGTACCCTCTCGGCGGGCAGGGGAGATAGCAATCAGCCCCAGCATTTT
>TRBV28|TRBJ1-2|.|TRBD1
CASRRRTGDLYYGYTF
TGTGCCAGCAGGCGAAGGACAGGGGATTTATACTATGGCTACACCTTC
>TRBV6-6|TRBJ2-3|.|.
CASSQGLISGTDTQYF
TGTGCCAGCAGTCAAGGACTAATTTCGGGCACAGATACGCAGTATTTT
>TRBV30|TRBJ1-5|.|TRBD1
CAWRCGQGIGSNQPQHF
TGTGCCTGGAGGTGCGGACAGGGGATCGGGAGCAATCAGCCCCAGCATTTT
>TRBV19|TRBJ2-1|.|TRBD2
CASSPGLAYNEQFF
TGTGCCAGTAGTCCAGGACTAGCCTACAATGAGCAGTTCTTC
>TRBV14|TRBJ1-1|.|.
CASSQDWPWTEAFF
TGTGCCAGCAGCCAAGATTGGCCGTGGACTGAAGCTTTCTTT
>TRBV19|TRBJ1-3|once|.
CASRDGSAGDVGGRKGNTIYF
TGTGCCAGTAGAGATGGTTCCGCCGGAGACGTGGGGGGGCGGAAAGGAAACACCATATATTTT
>TRBV10-3|TRBJ2-7|.|TRBD1
CAIRDRGAGSYEQYF
TGTGCCATCAGGGACAGGGGGGCAGGCTCCTACGAGCAGTACTTC
>TRBV4-1|TRBJ1-6|.|.
CASSQGRAGNSPLHF
TGCGCCAGCAGCCAAGGCAGGGCCGGGAATTCACCCCTCCACTTT
>TRBV28|TRBJ2-1|.|TRBD2
CASSGGLHKQFF
TGTGCCAGCAGTGGGGGACTACATAAGCAGTTCTTC
>TRBV25-1|TRBJ2-7|.|.
CASSEPSVAYEQYF
TGTGCCAGCAGTGAACCGTCTGTTGCCTACGAGCAGTACTTC
>TRBV27|TRBJ2-7|once|TRBD2
CASSGTTTIYEQYF
TGTGCCAGCAGCGGGACTACCACAATCTACGAGCAGTACTTC
>TRBV2|TRBJ1-2|few|.
CASTVRRQMNYYGYTF
TGTGCCAGCACGGTAAGAAGACAGATGAATTACTATGGCTACACCTTC
>TRBV30|TRBJ1-6|.|TRBD1
CAWSSGQGQNSPLHF
TGTGCCTGGTCCTCGGGACAGGGGCAGAATTCACCCCTCCACTTT
>TRBV18|TRBJ2-1|once|TRBD2
CASSPWGTSGTNEQFF
TGTGCCAGCTCACCATGGGGGACTAGCGGGACCAATGAGCAGTTCTTC
>TRBV9|TRBJ2-1|.|TRBD2
CASSVGGSNNNEQFF
TGTGCCAGCAGCGTAGGCGGGAGTAATAACAATGAGCAGTTCTTC
>TRBV9|TRBJ1-1|.|TRBD1
CASSLLTGGWNTEAFF
TGTGCCAGCAGCCTACTTACAGGGGGCTGGAACACTGAAGCTTTCTTT
>TRBV7-2|TRBJ1-1|.|.
CASSQYMGLNTEAFF
TGTGCCAGCAGCCAGTATATGGGACTCAACACTGAAGCTTTCTTT
>TRBV7-2|TRBJ2-3|.|.
CASSPYTDTQFF
TGTGCCAGCAGCCCTTACACAGATACGCAGTTTTTT
>TRBV5-1|TRBJ1-5|.|.
CASSLGGPIDQPQHF
TGCGCCAGCAGCTTGGGGGGCCCTATCGATCAGCCCCAGCATTTT
>TRBV7-2|TRBJ1-6|.|.
CASSLVPAWDKASPLHF
TGTGCCAGCAGCTTAGTTCCTGCGTGGGACAAGGCCTCACCCCTCCACTTT
>TRBV7-9|TRBJ2-3|once|.
CASSPNGQSTDTQYF
TGTGCCAGCAGCCCAAACGGACAGAGCACAGATACGCAGTATTTT
>TRBV7-2|TRBJ1-6|many|.
CASSPTGPDNSPLHF
TGTGCCAGCAGCCCCACTGGGCCAGATAATTCACCCCTCCACTTT
>TRBV3-1/TRBV3-2|TRBJ2-7|.|.
CASSQVPWRVGYEQYF
TGTGCCAGCAGCCAAGTCCCGTGGAGGGTAGGGTACGAGCAGTACTTC
>TRBV18|TRBJ1-1|.|.
CASSPLGQTNTEAFF
TGTGCCAGCTCACCTCTCGGACAGACGAACACTGAAGCTTTCTTT
>TRBV19|TRBJ1-5|.|TRBD1
CASKELRQGGDQPQHF
TGTGCCAGTAAGGAATTGAGACAGGGGGGCGATCAGCCCCAGCATTTT
>TRBV9|TRBJ2-1|.|.
CASSGGGGAGNEQFF
TGTGCCAGCAGCGGTGGGGGGGGCGCTGGGAATGAGCAGTTCTTC
>TRBV19|TRBJ1-5|.|.
CASTPSKKLSNSNQPQHF
TGTGCCAGTACTCCCAGTAAAAAGTTGTCCAATAGCAATCAGCCCCAGCATTTT
>TRBV10-3|TRBJ1-1|.|.
CAISLEEGTEAFF
TGTGCCATCAGCCTAGAAGAGGGCACTGAAGCTTTCTTT
>TRBV18|TRBJ2-7|once|.
CASSPTEAYEQYF
TGTGCCAGCTCGCCGACAGAGGCCTACGAGCAGTACTTC
>TRBV28|TRBJ1-2|.|TRBD1
CASSFQGADGYTF
TGTGCCAGCAGTTTCCAGGGGGCTGATGGCTACACCTTC
>TRBV11-1|TRBJ2-5|.|.
CASARGKWETQYF
TGTGCCAGCGCGAGAGGGAAGTGGGAGACCCAGTACTTC
>TRBV19|TRBJ1-3|once|TRBD1
CASSLDRGNGNTIYF
TGTGCCAGTAGCTTGGACAGGGGTAATGGAAACACCATATATTTT
>TRBV13|TRBJ1-1|.|TRBD1
CASSRGQGAEAFF
TGTGCCAGCAGCCGGGGACAGGGGGCTGAAGCTTTCTTT
>TRBV6-1|TRBJ1-1|.|.
CASRLTGTEAFF
TGTGCCAGCAGATTAACCGGTACTGAAGCTTTCTTT
>TRBV6-5|TRBJ1-2|.|TRBD1
CASSVTGVHGYTF
TGTGCCAGCAGCGTAACAGGGGTACATGGCTACACCTTC
>TRBV30|TRBJ1-3|.|TRBD1
CAWSVGGTAGNTIYF
TGTGCCTGGAGTGTTGGTGGGACAGCCGGAAACACCATATATTTT
>TRBV28|TRBJ1-2|.|TRBD1
CASSLLGLRTGQYGYTF
TGTGCCAGCAGTTTATTGGGGCTGCGGACAGGCCAGTATGGCTACACCTTC
>TRBV2|TRBJ2-5|.|TRBD1
CASKSTWLDRGQETQYF
TGTGCCAGCAAATCAACCTGGTTGGACAGGGGACAAGAGACCCAGTACTTC
>TRBV7-3|TRBJ2-3|.|TRBD2
CASSLRASGKSDTQYF
TGTGCCAGCAGCTTAAGGGCTAGCGGGAAGTCAGATACGCAGTATTTT
>TRBV5-6|TRBJ2-3|.|.
CASSPTGGRTDTQYF
TGTGCCAGCAGTCCAACGGGGGGCCGGACAGATACGCAGTATTTT
>TRBV6-4|TRBJ2-2|.|.
CASKGAGELFF
TGTGCCAGCAAGGGGGCCGGGGAGCTGTTTTTT
>TRBV3-1/TRBV3-2|TRBJ1-1|.|.
CASSPFGERTEAFF
TGTGCCAGCAGCCCTTTCGGGGAGCGCACTGAAGCTTTCTTT
>TRBV28|TRBJ2-7|.|.
CASRLSGSSYEQYF
TGTGCCAGCAGGCTCTCCGGGAGCTCCTACGAGCAGTACTTC